One TCR beta chain is described in this entry. Its antigen is undetermined. At one end the junction does not follow the germline gene, possibly because of a read error. Extraction also yielded germline DNA, while blood RNA was obtained from unsorted whole blood. This entry is derived from a study of tumor-infiltrating lymphocytes in primary liver carcinoma. Study as a whole: All patients had surgically resected primary liver carcinoma. The patients comprised men and women between the ages of 30 and 69 years. Study-level findings and limits: The use of bulk unsorted samples meant that CD4+ and CD8+ repertoires were not compared.

With approximately 470 ng total RNA as template and a constant-region primer, TCR beta cDNA was made. Each TCR beta library was derived from three nested multiplex PCR rounds that employed slightly modified ARM-PCR. MiXCR, run by TCRdb on the multiplex PCR reads, gives a single entry per CDR3 protein. The profile shows about 300,000 distinct CDR3 sequences, 65% of them singletons. This TCR was sampled from a man aged 35 to 55 with primary liver carcinoma and hepatitis B virus infection. The sequencing sample was made of peripheral blood.

In nucleotides, the CDR3 is TGTGTCATCACTAGCGGGGGGGAGGATGAGAAACTGTTTTTT. It translates to CVITSGGEDEKLFF. This chain connects TRBV6-6 to TRBJ1-4; D is possibly TRBD1 (5 bases). Germline V gene lookup returns CDR1 MNHNY and CDR2 SVGAGI (reference sequence). This CDR3 has 14 amino acids.